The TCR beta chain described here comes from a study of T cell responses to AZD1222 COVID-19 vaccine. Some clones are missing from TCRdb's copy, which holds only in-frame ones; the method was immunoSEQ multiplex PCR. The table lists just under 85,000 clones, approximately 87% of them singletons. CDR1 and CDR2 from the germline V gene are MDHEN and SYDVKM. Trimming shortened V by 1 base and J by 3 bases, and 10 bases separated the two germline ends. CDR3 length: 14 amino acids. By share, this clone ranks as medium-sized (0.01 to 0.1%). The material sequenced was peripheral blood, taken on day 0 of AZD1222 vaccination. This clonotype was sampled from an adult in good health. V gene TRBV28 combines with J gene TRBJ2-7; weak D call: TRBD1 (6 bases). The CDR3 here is CASSLYQGYYEQYF. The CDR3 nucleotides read TGTGCCAGCAGTTTATACCAGGGGTACTACGAGCAGTACTTC.